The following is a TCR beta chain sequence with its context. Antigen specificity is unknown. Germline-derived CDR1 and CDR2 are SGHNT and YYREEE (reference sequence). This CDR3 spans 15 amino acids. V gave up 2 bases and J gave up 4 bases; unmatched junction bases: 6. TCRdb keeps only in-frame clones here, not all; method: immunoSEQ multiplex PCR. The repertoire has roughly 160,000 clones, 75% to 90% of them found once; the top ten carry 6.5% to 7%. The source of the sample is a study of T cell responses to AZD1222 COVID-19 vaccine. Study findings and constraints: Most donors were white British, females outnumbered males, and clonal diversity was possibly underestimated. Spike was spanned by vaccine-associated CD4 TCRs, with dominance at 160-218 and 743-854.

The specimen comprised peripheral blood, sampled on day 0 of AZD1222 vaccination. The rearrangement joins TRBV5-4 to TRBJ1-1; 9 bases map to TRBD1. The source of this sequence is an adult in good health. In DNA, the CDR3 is TGTGCCAGCAGCTTAGTCTCGACAGGGGGCACTGAAGCTTTCTTT. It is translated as CASSLVSTGGTEAFF.